This T cell receptor (beta chain) was sequenced in a study of vaccination and CD4 T cells after COVID-19. Study-wide background: Each individual in the study obtained two doses of BNT162b2 or mRNA-1273 vaccine. The stimulus for the cells was overlapping spike peptides derived from SARS-CoV-2, HCoV-NL63, HCoV-OC43 and HCoV-229E.

Sequencing of the DNA from cultured CD4+ T cells was carried out with the Oncomine TCR Beta short-read assay. TCRdb re-called the PCR reads with MiXCR, one entry per CDR3 protein. The table includes about 19,000 distinct CDR3 sequences, about three fifths detected once. Of note for this clonotype: Its antigen remains unidentified.

The treatment here: roughly nine-day PBMC culture with coronavirus spike peptide pools or control peptides (ViraFEST assay). With peptide pools, ViraFEST first expanded antigen-specific T cells and afterwards sequenced their TCRs. This CDR3 region has 15 residues. CDR1 MNHEY and CDR2 SMNVEV come from the germline V gene (reference sequence). V was pared by 2 bases and J by 4 bases, with 14 bases between. Notes on the study in general: Spike mono-reactivity marked 304 of 307 vaccine-specific clones in convalescent patients.

The chain has TRBV27 and TRBJ1-1; D unclear. This receptor was obtained from a human donor who had recovered from COVID-19. The sample was CD4+ T cells from blood, cultured in vitro. CDR3 coding DNA: TGTGCCAGCAGTTTAAATTATAACGTTGGCACTGAAGCTTTCTTT. Translated, it gives CASSLNYNVGTEAFF.